This TCR beta chain was recovered during a study of CD8 T cells in ankylosing spondylitis. Whole-study results and caveats: In peripheral blood, disease-linked CD8+ clones occurred at relatively low frequencies. For ankylosing spondylitis blood, a TCR beta motif of several highly homologous variants appeared characteristic. Existing reports had already noted some motif variants in reactive arthritis synovial fluid and blood. It was reported that disease-linked clones were significantly enriched in matched ankylosing spondylitis synovial fluid.

Of note for this clonotype: Antigen: not known.

Libraries of TCR beta came from quantitative 5'-RACE with molecular barcodes. One entry per CDR3 protein, called by TCRdb with MiXCR from the 5' RACE reads. This sample has 750,000 to 850,000 distinct CDR3 sequences, with roughly 10% found just once. Trimming took off 4 bases at V and 3 bases at J, with 16 bases between the two ends. CDR1 and CDR2 (germline): KGHSH, LQKENI. This CDR3 is built from 15 residues. The chain employs TRBV18 and TRBJ2-7, with D possibly TRBD2 on 6 matching bases. The receptor was derived from a male donor with ankylosing spondylitis. Sequenced material: blood, either unsorted or a sorted T cell fraction (not recorded which). CDR3 sequence: CASSLALGGNYEQYF. In DNA form, the CDR3 reads TGTGCCAGCTCACTAGCCCTTGGGGGGAACTACGAGCAGTACTTC.